The 3 T cell receptor beta chains in this list originate from one sample, sequenced in a study of early T cells in non-severe SARS-CoV-2 infection (dated by TCRdb to about 2021). Library method: 5' RACE. Sequencing used a NextSeq 500. TCRdb reprocessing: public reads trimmed at Q25 with fastp, clones called with MiXCR, in-frame beta chains kept. Every CDR3 protein is listed once, alongside the most common genes and DNA of its rows. This sample lists about 60,000 distinct CDR3 sequences; roughly 10% were detected once. The ten most abundant clones make up 3.2% of the sample. Sequenced: whole blood. The receptors were gathered from an adult who was a healthcare worker with PCR-confirmed SARS-CoV-2 infection or an uninfected control (not recorded which).

The V gene is TRBV6-2 or TRBV6-3, the J gene TRBJ1-2; D is ambiguous. The CDR3 totals 13 residues. Trimming removed 2 bases at V and 4 bases at J, with 8 bases between. CDR1 is MNHEY and CDR2 is SVGEGT in the germline V gene. The CDR3 loop is CASSYLGGYGYTF. The CDR3 nucleotides are TGTGCCAGCAGTTACCTGGGTGGCTATGGCTACACCTTC.

This clonotype was observed many times. This chain connects TRBV29-1 to TRBJ2-7, with a weak D call TRBD2 (5 bases). Trimming removed 6 bases at V and 2 bases at J, with 11 bases between. Germline V gene data show CDR1 as SQVTM and CDR2 as ANQGSEA. The CDR3 is 12 residues long. The CDR3 DNA sequence: TGCAGCGTGTCGGGATCCACCTACGAGCAGTACTTC. Translated: CSVSGSTYEQYF.

The chain links TRBV7-3 to TRBJ2-2; D may match TRBD1 or TRBD2 (5 bases each). There are 14 residues in the CDR3. Germline V gene lookup returns CDR1 SGHTA and CDR2 FQGTGA. The V end lost 5 bases, the J end lost 5 bases, and 12 bases lay between the germline ends. The CDR3 coding sequence is TGTGCCAGCAGCGGACCGGGACCAACCGGGGAGCTGTTTTTT. Amino acid sequence: CASSGPGPTGELFF.